The present entry profiles one TCR beta chain with its context. This entry belongs to a study of blood T cell repertoires in COVID-19. Whole-study context: Specimens from acute and convalescent COVID-19 originated in the United States, Italy and Spain. The analysed material was cDNA or gDNA that came from T cells, B-cell-depleted T cells, or PBMCs.

Authors' analysis steps: Using reference gene primer amplification, nucleated cell counts were estimated. Method: immunoSEQ multiplex PCR; TCRdb's copy keeps in-frame clones and lacks some. The V and J calls and clone size come from that table; D and trimming were worked out from the DNA. The sample holds hundreds of thousands of clones, 88% seen once. Germline CDR1 and CDR2: LNHDA and SQIVND (reference sequence). CDR3 length equals 15 residues. V was clipped by 7 bases and J by 8 bases, with 20 bases between them. During active infection, Seattle patients enrolled and were then monitored through disease.

J is TRBJ2-2 and V is TRBV19; D might be TRBD2 (5 bases). Sequenced input: peripheral blood. This receptor was obtained from a woman aged 50 to 60 with COVID-19, enrolled during active disease. The CDR3 sequence: CASKGDGSMVGELFF. Here the CDR3 DNA reads TGTGCCAGTAAGGGAGACGGCTCTATGGTAGGGGAGCTGTTTTTT.